These 14 T cell receptor beta chains were all obtained from the same sample, sequenced in a study of T cells after yellow fever vaccination. TCRdb used MiXCR to reprocess the 5' RACE reads, holding one entry per CDR3 protein. The table lists 620,000 or so distinct CDR3 sequences, approximately 16% of them singletons, with around a sixth in the top ten. The source was PBMCs, collected 4 to 6 days after the first yellow fever vaccination. These receptors originate from a man aged 18 to 30 who received the YFV17D yellow fever vaccine.

In this sample, this clonotype turned up a few times. The chain links TRBV7-9 to TRBJ1-4; D remains unclear. This CDR3 has 14 amino acids. V was pared by 4 bases and J by 8 bases, with 14 bases between. Per germline, CDR1 SEHNR and CDR2 FQNEAQ (reference sequence). CDR3 sequence: CASSSSGGFEKLFF. The CDR3, as DNA: TGTGCCAGCAGCTCGAGCGGAGGGTTCGAAAAACTGTTTTTT.

This clonotype was seen only a few times. The chain links TRBV11-2 to TRBJ1-3; 9 bases agree with TRBD1. The CDR3 contains 16 residues. Germline V CDR1 and CDR2: SGHAT, FQNNGV. J gave up 4 bases and V 4 bases, and 8 bases lay outside the gene matches. CDR3 loop: CASSSTQGARGNTIYF. The CDR3 DNA reads TGTGCCAGCAGCTCCACACAGGGGGCGCGGGGAAACACCATATATTTT.

The chain combines TRBV12-3 or TRBV12-4 with TRBJ1-3; D gene unclear. The CDR3 runs 16 residues. The V end lost 3 bases, the J end lost 7 bases, and 19 bases lay between the germline ends. The CDR3: CASSFGGHLAQNTIYF. Written as DNA, the CDR3 is TGTGCCAGCAGTTTCGGAGGGCACCTGGCACAGAACACCATATATTTT.

This clonotype was counted many times. The gene calls are TRBV15 and TRBJ2-1, with TRBD2 identical over 10 bases. Germline CDR1 is LNHNV and CDR2 is YYDKDF (reference sequence). The ends lost 0 bases at V and 2 bases at J; junction bases unmatched: 1. The CDR3 has 16 residues. This CDR3 reads CATSRESGGAYNEQFF. CDR3 bases: TGTGCCACCAGCAGAGAGAGCGGGGGGGCCTACAATGAGCAGTTCTTC.

This clonotype was seen more than once but under ten times. The genes are TRBV6-1 and TRBJ2-1; possibly TRBD2 for D (6 bases). Germline V gene lookup returns CDR1 MNHNS and CDR2 SASEGT. V shed 4 bases and J shed 5 bases, with 15 bases lying between them. CDR3 size: 15 residues. The CDR3 sequence is CASSVWWDSDNEQFF. CDR3 in DNA: TGTGCCAGCAGTGTCTGGTGGGACTCAGACAATGAGCAGTTCTTC.

V usage is TRBV7-2 and J usage is TRBJ2-3; no clear D gene. CDR3 length equals 15 residues. From germline, CDR1 is SGHTA and CDR2 FQGNSA. The V end was cut by 5 bases, the J end by 1 base, with 13 bases between. CDR3 region: CASSPWFGGTDTQYF. The DNA of the CDR3 is TGTGCCAGCAGCCCATGGTTTGGTGGCACAGATACGCAGTATTTT.

In its sample, this clonotype was seen a few times. The germline gene is not matched at one end of the junction; a read error may be the cause. CDR3 sequence: CASSSTLDRGPSMDF. CDR3 nucleotides: TGTGCCAGCAGCTCTACACTTGACAGGGGCCCCTCGATGGATTTT. The rearrangement joins TRBV7-9 to TRBJ1-3, with TRBD1 matching 8 bases. Germline CDR1 SEHNR, CDR2 FQNEAQ (reference sequence). This CDR3 region has 15 residues. Full variable domain (rest looked up from reference TRBV7-9 and TRBJ1-3): DTGVSQNPRHKITKRGQNVTFRCDPISEHNRLYWYRQTLGQGPEFLTYFQNEAQLEKSRLLSDRFSAERPKGSFSTLEIQRTEQGDSAMYLCASSSTLDRGPSMDFGEGSWLTVV.

This clonotype has more than one count but fewer than ten. The V call is TRBV29-1, the J call TRBJ2-1, with 10 bases fitting TRBD1. J lost 7 bases, V lost 8 bases, and 5 bases had no gene match. Per germline, CDR1 SQVTM and CDR2 ANQGSEA. This CDR3 region has 12 residues. The CDR3 bases are TGCAGCAGACAGGGGGCGGGGAATGAGCAGTTCTTC. Translated, it gives CSRQGAGNEQFF.

This clonotype was recorded a few times. The chain recombines TRBV12-3 or TRBV12-4 with TRBJ1-1; 10 bases agree with TRBD1. This CDR3 is built from 16 residues. Trimming removed 7 bases from V and 2 bases from J; junction bases left unmatched: 10. The CDR3 loop reads CASTPDRGKPNTEAFF. CDR3 coding DNA: TGTGCCAGCACCCCGGACAGGGGGAAACCCAACACTGAAGCTTTCTTT.

This clonotype was picked up a small number of times. The chain recombines TRBV6-2 or TRBV6-3 with TRBJ2-6; 7 bases map to TRBD2. Germline V lookup: CDR1 MNHEY, CDR2 SVGEGT. J gave up 4 bases and V 6 bases, and 3 bases lay outside the gene matches. The CDR3 consists of 14 residues. CDR3 bases: TGTGCCAGCAGGCGGGGGTTCGGGGCCAACGTCCTGACTTTC. This encodes CASRRGFGANVLTF.

This clonotype came up many times. The rearrangement joins TRBV7-2 to TRBJ1-3; the D is unclear. CDR1 and CDR2 from the germline V gene are SGHTA and FQGNSA. The CDR3 consists of 16 residues. V was shortened by 3 bases and J by 0 bases, with 12 bases between the two germline ends. The CDR3: CASSLTGIRSGNTIYF. CDR3 nucleotides: TGTGCCAGCAGCTTGACCGGGATCCGCTCTGGAAACACCATATATTTT.

This clonotype was recorded many times. This chain connects TRBV12-5 to TRBJ2-6; D is uncertain. The CDR3 is made up of 13 amino acids. The V and J ends lost 7 bases and 2 bases respectively, with 6 bases between them. Looked up from germline, CDR1 is LGHNT and CDR2 is FRNRAP. CDR3 bases: TGTGCTAGTGACGGAGCTGGGGCCAACGTCCTGACTTTC. Its protein product is CASDGAGANVLTF. The full variable domain, with the rest looked up from reference TRBV12-5 and TRBJ2-6, is DARVTQTPRHKVTEMGQEVTMRCQPILGHNTVFWYRQTMMQGLELLAYFRNRAPLDDSGMPKDRFSAEMPDATLATLKIQPSEPRDSAVYFCASDGAGANVLTFGAGSRLTVL.

The CDR3 sequence: CASSRSSKWADTQYF. In nucleotides, the CDR3 is TGTGCCAGCAGCCGTTCGTCAAAGTGGGCAGATACGCAGTATTTT. The rearrangement joins TRBV5-6 to TRBJ2-3; D is unresolved. This CDR3 has 15 residues. The germline CDR1 and CDR2 sequences are SGHDT and YYEEEE. V gave up 4 bases and J gave up 4 bases, with 16 bases separating them.

V and J are TRBV6-1 and TRBJ2-7; 9 nucleotides agree with TRBD1. With V trimmed by 6 bases and J by 4 bases, 4 bases remained unmatched. CDR1 is MNHNS and CDR2 is SASEGT in the germline V gene. The CDR3 contains 13 residues. Here the CDR3 DNA reads TGTGCCAGCAGCGGGACAGGGAATTACGAGCAGTACTTC. It yields the protein CASSGTGNYEQYF.